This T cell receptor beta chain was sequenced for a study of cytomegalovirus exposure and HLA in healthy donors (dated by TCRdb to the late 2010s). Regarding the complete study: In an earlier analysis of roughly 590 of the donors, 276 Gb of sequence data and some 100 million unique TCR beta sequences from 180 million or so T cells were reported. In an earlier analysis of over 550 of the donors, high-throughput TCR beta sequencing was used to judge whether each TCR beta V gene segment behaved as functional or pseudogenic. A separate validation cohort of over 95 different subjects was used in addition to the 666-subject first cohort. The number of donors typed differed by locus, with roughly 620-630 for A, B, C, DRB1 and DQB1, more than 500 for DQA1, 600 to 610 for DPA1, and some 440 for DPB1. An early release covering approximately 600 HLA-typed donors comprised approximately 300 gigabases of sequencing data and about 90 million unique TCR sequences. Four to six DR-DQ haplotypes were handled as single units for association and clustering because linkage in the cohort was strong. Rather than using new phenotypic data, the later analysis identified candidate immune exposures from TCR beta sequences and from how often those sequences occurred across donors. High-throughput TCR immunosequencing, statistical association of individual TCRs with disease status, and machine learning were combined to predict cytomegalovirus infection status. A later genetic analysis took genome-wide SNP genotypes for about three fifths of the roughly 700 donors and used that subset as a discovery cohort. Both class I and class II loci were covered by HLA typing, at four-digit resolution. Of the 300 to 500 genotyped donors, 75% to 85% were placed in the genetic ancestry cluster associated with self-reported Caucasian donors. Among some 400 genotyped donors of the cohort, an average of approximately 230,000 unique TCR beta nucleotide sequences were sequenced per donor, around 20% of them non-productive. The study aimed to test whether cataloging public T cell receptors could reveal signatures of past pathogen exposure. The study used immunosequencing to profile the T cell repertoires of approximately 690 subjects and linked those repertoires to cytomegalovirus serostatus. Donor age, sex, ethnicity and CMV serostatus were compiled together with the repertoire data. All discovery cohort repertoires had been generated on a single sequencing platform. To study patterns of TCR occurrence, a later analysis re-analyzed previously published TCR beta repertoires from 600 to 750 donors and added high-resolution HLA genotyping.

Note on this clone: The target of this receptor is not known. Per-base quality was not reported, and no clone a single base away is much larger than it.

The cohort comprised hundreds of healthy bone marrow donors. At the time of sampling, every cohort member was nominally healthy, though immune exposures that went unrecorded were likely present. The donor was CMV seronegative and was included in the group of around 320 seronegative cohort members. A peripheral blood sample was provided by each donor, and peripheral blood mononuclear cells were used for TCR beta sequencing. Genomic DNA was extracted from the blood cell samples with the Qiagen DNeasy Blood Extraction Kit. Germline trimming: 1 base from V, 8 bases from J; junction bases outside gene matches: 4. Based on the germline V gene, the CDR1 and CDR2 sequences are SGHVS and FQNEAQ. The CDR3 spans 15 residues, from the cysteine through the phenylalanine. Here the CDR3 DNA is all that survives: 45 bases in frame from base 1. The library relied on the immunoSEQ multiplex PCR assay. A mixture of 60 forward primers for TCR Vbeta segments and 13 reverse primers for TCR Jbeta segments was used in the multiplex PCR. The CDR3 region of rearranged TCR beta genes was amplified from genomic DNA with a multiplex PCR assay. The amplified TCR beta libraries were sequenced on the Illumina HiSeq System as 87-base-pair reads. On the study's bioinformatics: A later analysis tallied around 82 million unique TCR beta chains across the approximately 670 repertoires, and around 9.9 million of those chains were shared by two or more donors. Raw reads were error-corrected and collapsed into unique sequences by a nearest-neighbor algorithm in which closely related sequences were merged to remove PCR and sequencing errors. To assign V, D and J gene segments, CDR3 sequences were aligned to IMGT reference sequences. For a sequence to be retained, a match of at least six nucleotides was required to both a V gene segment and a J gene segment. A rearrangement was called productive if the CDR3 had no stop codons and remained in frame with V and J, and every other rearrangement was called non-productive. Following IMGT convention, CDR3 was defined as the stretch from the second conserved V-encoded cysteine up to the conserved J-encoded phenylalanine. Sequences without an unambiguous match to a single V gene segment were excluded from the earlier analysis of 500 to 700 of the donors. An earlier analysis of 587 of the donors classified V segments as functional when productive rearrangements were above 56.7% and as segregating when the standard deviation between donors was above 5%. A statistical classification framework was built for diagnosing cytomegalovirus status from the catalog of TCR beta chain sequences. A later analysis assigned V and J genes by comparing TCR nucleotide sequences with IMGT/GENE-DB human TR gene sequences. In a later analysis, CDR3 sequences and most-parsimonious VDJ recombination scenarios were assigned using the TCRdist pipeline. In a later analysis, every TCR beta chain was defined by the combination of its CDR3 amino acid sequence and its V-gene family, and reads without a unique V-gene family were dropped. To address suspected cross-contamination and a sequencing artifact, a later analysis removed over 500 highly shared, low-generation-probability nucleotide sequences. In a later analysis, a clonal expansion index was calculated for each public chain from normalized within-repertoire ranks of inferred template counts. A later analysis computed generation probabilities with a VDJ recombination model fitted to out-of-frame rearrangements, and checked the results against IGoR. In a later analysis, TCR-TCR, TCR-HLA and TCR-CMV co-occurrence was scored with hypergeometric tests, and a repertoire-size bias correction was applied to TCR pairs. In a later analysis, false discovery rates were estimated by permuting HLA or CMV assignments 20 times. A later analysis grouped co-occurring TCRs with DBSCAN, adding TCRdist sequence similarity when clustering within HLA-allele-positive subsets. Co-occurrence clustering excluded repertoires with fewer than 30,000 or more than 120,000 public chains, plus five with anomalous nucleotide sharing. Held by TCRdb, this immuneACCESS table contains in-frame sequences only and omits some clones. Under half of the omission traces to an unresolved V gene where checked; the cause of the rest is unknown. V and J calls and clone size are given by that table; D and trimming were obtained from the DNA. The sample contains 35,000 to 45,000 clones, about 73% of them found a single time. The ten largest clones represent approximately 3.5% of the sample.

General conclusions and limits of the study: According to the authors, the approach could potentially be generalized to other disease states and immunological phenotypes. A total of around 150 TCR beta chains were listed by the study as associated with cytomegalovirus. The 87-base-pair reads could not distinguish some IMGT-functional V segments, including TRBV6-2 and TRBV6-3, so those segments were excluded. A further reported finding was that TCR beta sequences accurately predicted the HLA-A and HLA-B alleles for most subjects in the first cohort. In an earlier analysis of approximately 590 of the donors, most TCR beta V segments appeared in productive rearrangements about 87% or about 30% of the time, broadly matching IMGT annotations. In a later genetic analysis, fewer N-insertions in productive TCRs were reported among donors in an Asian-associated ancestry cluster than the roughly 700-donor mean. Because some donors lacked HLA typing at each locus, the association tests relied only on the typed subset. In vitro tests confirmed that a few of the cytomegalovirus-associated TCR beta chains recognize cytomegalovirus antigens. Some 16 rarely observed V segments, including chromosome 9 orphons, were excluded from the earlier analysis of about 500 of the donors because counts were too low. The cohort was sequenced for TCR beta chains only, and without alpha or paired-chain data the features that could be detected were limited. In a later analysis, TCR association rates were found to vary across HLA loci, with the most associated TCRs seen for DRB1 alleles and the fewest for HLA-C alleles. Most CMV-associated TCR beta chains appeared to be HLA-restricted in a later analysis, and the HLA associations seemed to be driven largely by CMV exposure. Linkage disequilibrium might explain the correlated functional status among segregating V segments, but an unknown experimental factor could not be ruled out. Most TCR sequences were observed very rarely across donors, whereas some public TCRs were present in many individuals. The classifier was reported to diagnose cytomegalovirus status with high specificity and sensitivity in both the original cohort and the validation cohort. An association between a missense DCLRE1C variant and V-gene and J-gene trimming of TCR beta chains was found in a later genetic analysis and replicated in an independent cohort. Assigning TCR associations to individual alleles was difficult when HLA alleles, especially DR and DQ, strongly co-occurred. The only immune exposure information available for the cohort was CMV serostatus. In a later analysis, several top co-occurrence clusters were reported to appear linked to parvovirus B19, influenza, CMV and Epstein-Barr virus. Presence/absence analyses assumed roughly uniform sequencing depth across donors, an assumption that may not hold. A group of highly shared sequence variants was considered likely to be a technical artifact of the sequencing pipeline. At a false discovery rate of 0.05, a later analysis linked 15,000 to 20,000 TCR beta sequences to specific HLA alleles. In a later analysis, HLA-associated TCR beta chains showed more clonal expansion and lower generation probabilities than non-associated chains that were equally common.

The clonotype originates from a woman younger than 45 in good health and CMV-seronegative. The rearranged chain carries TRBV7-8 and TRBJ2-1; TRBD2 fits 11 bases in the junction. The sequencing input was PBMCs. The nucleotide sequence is TGTGCCAGCAGCTTAGTAGCGGGAGGGCCCTATGAGCAGTTCTTC. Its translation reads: CASSLVAGGPYEQFF.